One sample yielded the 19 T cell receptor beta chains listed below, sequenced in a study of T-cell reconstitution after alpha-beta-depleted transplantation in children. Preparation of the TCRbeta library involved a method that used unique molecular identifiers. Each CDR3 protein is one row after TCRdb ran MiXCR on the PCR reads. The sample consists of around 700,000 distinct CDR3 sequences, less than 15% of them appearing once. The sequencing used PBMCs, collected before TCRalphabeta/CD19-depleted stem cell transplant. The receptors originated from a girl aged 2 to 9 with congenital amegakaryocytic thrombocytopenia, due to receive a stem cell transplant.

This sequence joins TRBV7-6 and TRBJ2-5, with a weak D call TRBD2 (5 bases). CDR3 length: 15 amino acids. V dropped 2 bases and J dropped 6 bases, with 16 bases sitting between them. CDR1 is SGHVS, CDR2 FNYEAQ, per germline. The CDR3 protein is CASSLFEGEGKTQYF. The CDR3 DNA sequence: TGTGCCAGCAGCTTATTTGAGGGAGAAGGAAAGACCCAGTACTTC.

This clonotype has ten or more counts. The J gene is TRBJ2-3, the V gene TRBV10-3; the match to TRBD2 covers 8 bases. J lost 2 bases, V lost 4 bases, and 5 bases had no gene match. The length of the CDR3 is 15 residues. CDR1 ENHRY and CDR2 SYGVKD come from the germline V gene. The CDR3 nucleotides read TGTGCCATCAGTGGTGAGACTAGCGCCACAGATACGCAGTATTTT. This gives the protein CAISGETSATDTQYF.

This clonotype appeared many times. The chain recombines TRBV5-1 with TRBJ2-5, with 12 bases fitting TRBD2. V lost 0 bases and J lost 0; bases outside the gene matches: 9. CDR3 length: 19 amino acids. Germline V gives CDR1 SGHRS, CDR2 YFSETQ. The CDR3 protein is CASSLVGGLAGTYQETQYF. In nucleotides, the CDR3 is TGCGCCAGCAGCTTGGTTGGCGGACTAGCGGGAACGTACCAAGAGACCCAGTACTTC.

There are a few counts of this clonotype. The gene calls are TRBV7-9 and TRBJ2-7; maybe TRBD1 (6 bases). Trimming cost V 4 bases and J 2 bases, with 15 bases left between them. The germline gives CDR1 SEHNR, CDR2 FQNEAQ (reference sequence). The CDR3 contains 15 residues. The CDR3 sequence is CASSSGTRTTYEQYF. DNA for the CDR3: TGTGCCAGCAGCTCTGGGACAAGGACCACCTACGAGCAGTACTTC.

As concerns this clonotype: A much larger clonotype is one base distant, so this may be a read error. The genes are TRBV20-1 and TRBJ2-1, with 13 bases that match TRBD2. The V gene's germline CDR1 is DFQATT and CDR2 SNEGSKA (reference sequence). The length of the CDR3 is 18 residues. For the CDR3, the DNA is TGCAGTGCTAGACCTATCGTGGGACTAGCGGGAATCTACAATGAGCGGTTCTTC. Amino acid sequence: CSARPIVGLAGIYNERFF.

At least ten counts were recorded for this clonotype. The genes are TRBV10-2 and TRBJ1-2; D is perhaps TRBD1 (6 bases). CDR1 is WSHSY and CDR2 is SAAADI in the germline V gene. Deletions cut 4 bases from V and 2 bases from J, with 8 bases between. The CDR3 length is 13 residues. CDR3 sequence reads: CASSVQGNYGYTF. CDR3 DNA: TGCGCCAGCAGTGTACAGGGCAACTATGGCTACACCTTC.

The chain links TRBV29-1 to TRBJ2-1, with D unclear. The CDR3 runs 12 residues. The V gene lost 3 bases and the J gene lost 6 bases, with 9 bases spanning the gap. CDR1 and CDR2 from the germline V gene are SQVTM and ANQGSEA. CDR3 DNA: TGCAGCGTTGACACCGGCCCCAATGAGCAGTTCTTC. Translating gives CSVDTGPNEQFF.

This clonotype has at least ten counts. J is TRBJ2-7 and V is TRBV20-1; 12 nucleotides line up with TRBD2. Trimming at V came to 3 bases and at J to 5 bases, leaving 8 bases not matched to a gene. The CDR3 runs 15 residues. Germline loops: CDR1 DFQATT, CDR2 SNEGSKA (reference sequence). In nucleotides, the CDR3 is TGCAGTGCTAGGGTACTAGCGGGAGGTAGCCACGAGCAGTACTTC. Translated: CSARVLAGGSHEQYF.

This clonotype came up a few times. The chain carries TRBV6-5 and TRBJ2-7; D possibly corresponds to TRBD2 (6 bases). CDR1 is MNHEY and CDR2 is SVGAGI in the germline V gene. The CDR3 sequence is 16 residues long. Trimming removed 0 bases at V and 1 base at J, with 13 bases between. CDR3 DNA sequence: TGTGCCAGCAGTTACTCGAAAACGGGGACTTCCTACGAGCAGTACTTC. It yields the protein CASSYSKTGTSYEQYF.

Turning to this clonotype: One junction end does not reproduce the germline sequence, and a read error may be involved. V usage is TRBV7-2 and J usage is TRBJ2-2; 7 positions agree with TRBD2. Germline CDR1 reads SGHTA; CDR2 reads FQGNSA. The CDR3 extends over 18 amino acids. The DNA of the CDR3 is TGTGCCAGCAGATTAGCGGCGATGCGGGAGTACGGCACCGGGGAGCTGTTTTTT. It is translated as CASRLAAMREYGTGELFF.

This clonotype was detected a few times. For the CDR3, the DNA is TGTGCCAGCAGCTTCCCGGGGCCTATGAGGACAGATACGCAGTATTTT. Amino acid sequence: CASSFPGPMRTDTQYF. The V call is TRBV7-9, the J call TRBJ2-3; D assignment may be TRBD1 or TRBD2 (5 bases each). The CDR3 has 16 residues. Germline V CDR1 and CDR2: SEHNR, FQNEAQ (reference sequence). The V end lost 3 bases, the J end lost 3 bases, and 16 bases lay between the germline ends.

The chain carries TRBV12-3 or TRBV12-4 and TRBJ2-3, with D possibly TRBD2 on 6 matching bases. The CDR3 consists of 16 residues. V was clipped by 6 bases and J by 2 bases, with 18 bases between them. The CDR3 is CASSPAQRVATDTQYF. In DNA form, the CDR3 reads TGTGCCAGCAGCCCGGCCCAGCGGGTGGCCACAGATACGCAGTATTTT.

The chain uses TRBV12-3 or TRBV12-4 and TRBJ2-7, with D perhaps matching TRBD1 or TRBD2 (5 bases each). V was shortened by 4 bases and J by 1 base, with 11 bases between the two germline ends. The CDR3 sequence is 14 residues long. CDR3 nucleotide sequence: TGTGCCAGCAGTTGGGGGTTCCCTTCCTACGAGCAGTACTTC. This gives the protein CASSWGFPSYEQYF.

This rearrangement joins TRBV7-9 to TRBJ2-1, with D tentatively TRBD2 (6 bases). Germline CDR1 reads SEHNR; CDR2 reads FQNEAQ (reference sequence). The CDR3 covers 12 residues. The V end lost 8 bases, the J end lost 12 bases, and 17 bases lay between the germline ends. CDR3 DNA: TGTGCCAGCCGGGGGACCAACTTCGGGCAGTTCTTC. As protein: CASRGTNFGQFF. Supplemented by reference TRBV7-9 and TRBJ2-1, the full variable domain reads DTGVSQNPRHKITKRGQNVTFRCDPISEHNRLYWYRQTLGQGPEFLTYFQNEAQLEKSRLLSDRFSAERPKGSFSTLEIQRTEQGDSAMYLCASRGTNFGQFFGPGTRLTVL.

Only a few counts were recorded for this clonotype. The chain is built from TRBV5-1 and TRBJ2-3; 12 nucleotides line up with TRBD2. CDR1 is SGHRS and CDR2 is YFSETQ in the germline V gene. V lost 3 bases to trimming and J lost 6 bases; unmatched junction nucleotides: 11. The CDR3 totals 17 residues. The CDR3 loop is CASSSPLLAGGTDTQYF. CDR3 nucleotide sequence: TGCGCCAGCAGCTCGCCTTTACTAGCGGGAGGAACGGATACGCAGTATTTT.

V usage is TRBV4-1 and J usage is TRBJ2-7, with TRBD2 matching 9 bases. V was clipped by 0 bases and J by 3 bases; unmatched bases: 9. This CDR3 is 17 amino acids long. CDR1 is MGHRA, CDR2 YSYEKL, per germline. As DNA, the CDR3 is TGCGCCAGCAGCCAAGAGGGGGCCGTAGCGGGAGTCTACGAGCAGTACTTC. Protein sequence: CASSQEGAVAGVYEQYF.

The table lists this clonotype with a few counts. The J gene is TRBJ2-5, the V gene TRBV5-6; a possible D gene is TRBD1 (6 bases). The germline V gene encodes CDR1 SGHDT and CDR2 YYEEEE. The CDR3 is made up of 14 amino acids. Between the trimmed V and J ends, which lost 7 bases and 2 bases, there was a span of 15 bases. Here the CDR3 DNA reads TGTGCCAGCCGGACAGTAAATTCACAAGAGACCCAGTACTTC. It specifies CASRTVNSQETQYF.

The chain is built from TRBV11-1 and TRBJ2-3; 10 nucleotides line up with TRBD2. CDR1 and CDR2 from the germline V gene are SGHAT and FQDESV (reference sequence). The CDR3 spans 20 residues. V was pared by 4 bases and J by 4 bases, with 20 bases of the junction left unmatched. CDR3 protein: CASSYWEWASGSTGPDTQYF. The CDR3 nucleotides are TGTGCCAGCAGCTATTGGGAGTGGGCTAGCGGGAGCACCGGCCCAGATACGCAGTATTTT.

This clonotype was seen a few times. The CDR3 spells CSVTDNNEQFF. CDR3 DNA: TGCAGTGTGACCGACAACAATGAGCAGTTCTTC. The chain has TRBV20-1 and TRBJ2-1; D is undetermined. CDR1 is DFQATT, CDR2 SNEGSKA, per germline (reference sequence). The CDR3 contains 11 residues. Between the trimmed V and J ends, which lost 7 bases and 5 bases, there was a span of 9 bases.